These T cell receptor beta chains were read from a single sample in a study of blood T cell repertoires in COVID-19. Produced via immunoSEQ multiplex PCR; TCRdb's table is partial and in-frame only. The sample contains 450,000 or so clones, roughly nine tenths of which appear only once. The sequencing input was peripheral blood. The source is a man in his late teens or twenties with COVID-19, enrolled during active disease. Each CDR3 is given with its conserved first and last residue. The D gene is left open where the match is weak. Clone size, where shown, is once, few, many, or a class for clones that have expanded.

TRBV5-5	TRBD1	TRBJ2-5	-	CASSPEGGQTQYF	TGTGCCAGCAGCCCGGAAGGGGGCCAGACCCAGTACTTC
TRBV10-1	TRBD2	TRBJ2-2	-	CASSARLAGDGELFF	TGCGCCAGCAGTGCGCGACTAGCGGGAGACGGGGAGCTGTTTTTT
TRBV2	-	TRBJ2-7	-	CARNSGEPPYTYEQYF	TGTGCCAGGAATTCAGGGGAACCTCCCTATACCTACGAGCAGTACTTC
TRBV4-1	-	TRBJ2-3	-	CASSQIPNPGLSDTQYF	TGCGCCAGCAGCCAAATCCCCAATCCCGGACTGTCAGATACGCAGTATTTT
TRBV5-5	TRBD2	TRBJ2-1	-	CASSFGLAGSYNEQFF	TGTGCCAGCAGTTTCGGACTAGCGGGGTCCTACAATGAGCAGTTCTTC
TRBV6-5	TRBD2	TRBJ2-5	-	CASRATSGAGAQYF	TGTGCCAGCAGGGCGACTAGCGGGGCTGGGGCCCAGTACTTC
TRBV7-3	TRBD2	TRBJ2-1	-	CASSLGFGLAGDNEQFF	TGTGCCAGCAGCTTAGGTTTCGGACTAGCGGGAGACAATGAGCAGTTCTTC
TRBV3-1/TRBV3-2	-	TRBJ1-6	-	CASSPHERSPLHF	TGTGCCAGCAGCCCCCACGAGAGGTCACCCCTCCACTTT
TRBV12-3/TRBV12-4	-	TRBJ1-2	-	CASSLRAGDGYTF	TGTGCCAGCAGTTTACGGGCAGGGGATGGCTACACCTTC
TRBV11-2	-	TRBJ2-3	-	CASSLSPLSTDTQYF	TGTGCCAGCAGCTTAAGCCCCCTGAGCACAGATACGCAGTATTTT
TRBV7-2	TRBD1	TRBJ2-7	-	CASSLGFRTGQPYEQYF	TGTGCCAGCAGCTTAGGGTTTCGGACAGGGCAGCCCTACGAGCAGTACTTC
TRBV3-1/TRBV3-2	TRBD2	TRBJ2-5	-	CASSQESGSVQTQYF	TGTGCCAGCAGCCAAGAGAGCGGGAGCGTGCAGACCCAGTACTTC
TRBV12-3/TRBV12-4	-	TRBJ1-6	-	CASSHRPNSPLHF	TGTGCCAGCTCCCACAGGCCAAATTCACCCCTCCACTTT
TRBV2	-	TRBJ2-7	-	CASSESLGVLDEQYF	TGTGCCAGCAGTGAAAGTCTAGGGGTCCTAGACGAGCAGTACTTC
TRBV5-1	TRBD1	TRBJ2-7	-	CASSLGGQGANEQYF	TGCGCCAGCAGCTTGGGGGGACAGGGGGCCAACGAGCAGTACTTC
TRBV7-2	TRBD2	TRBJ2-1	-	CASGGGSNYNEQFF	TGTGCCAGCGGCGGGGGGTCCAACTACAATGAGCAGTTCTTC
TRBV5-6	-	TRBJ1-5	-	CASSRWAGVSNQPQHF	TGTGCCAGCAGCCGGTGGGCAGGGGTGAGCAATCAGCCCCAGCATTTT
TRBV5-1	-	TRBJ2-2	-	CASSLGPTRTGELFF	TGCGCCAGCAGCTTGGGACCTACTAGAACCGGGGAGCTGTTTTTT
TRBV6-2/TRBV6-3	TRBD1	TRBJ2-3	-	CASSYSRQGAKTDTQYF	TGTGCCAGCAGTTACTCGAGGCAGGGGGCGAAGACAGATACGCAGTATTTT
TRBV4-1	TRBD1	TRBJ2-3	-	CASSKQGPDTQYF	TGCGCCAGCAGCAAACAGGGGCCAGATACGCAGTATTTT
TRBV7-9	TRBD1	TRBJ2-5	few	CASSPPTGEETQYF	TGTGCCAGCAGCCCCCCGACAGGGGAGGAGACCCAGTACTTC
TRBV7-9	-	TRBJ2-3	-	CASSSRELTSTDTQYF	TGTGCCAGCAGCAGCCGGGAACTAACTAGCACAGATACGCAGTATTTT